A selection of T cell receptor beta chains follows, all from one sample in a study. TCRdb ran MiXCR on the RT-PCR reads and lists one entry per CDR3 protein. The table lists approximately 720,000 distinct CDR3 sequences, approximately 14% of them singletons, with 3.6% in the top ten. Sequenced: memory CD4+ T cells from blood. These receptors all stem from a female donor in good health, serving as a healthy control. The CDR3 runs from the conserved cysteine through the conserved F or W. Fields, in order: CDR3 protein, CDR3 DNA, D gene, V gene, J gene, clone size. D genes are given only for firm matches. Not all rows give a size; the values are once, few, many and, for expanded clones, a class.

CSIGQGDGYGYTF	TGCAGCATAGGACAGGGGGATGGCTATGGCTACACCTTC	TRBD1	TRBV29-1	TRBJ1-2	many
CASSLVREDEQFF	TGTGCCAGCAGCTTAGTACGGGAGGATGAGCAGTTCTTC	TRBD2	TRBV7-3	TRBJ2-1	.
CSISSPPGRETQYF	TGCAGCATCTCCTCCCCCCCAGGGAGAGAGACCCAGTACTTC	.	TRBV29-1	TRBJ2-5	few
CASSRWGTEGDEQYF	TGTGCCAGCAGCCGCTGGGGGACAGAAGGGGACGAGCAGTACTTC	TRBD1	TRBV12-3/TRBV12-4	TRBJ2-7	.
CASSYSRVVTEAFF	TGTGCCAGCAGTTACTCACGGGTGGTGACTGAAGCTTTCTTT	.	TRBV6-2/TRBV6-3	TRBJ1-1	.
CASSFDRDVDYTF	TGTGCCAGCAGTTTCGACAGGGATGTGGACTACACCTTC	TRBD1	TRBV27	TRBJ1-2	.
CASSLQRGGNTGELFF	TGTGCCAGCAGCCTTCAGCGGGGGGGCAACACCGGGGAGCTGTTTTTT	TRBD2	TRBV7-2	TRBJ2-2	few
CASSYGGGPLNQPQHF	TGTGCCAGCAGTTACGGGGGGGGCCCCCTCAATCAGCCCCAGCATTTT	.	TRBV6-2/TRBV6-3	TRBJ1-5	few
CSASQSLQPTKNIQYF	TGCAGTGCTAGCCAATCCCTACAGCCTACCAAAAACATTCAGTACTTC	.	TRBV20-1	TRBJ2-4	few
CASSFGGGITEAFF	TGTGCCAGCAGCTTCGGGGGAGGGATCACTGAAGCTTTCTTT	.	TRBV3-1	TRBJ1-1	.
CASSLEHNSPLHF	TGTGCCAGCAGCTTAGAGCATAATTCACCCCTCCACTTT	.	TRBV7-9	TRBJ1-6	many
CASSLASLAGQNEQFF	TGTGCCAGCAGCTTAGCTTCTCTAGCGGGACAGAATGAGCAGTTCTTC	TRBD2	TRBV7-2	TRBJ2-1	many
CASSQDGGQGIGELFF	TGCGCCAGCAGCCAAGATGGGGGACAGGGTATCGGGGAGCTGTTTTTT	TRBD1	TRBV4-3	TRBJ2-2	many
CASSQGRNAQETQYF	TGTGCCAGCAGTCAAGGACGGAATGCCCAAGAGACCCAGTACTTC	.	TRBV27	TRBJ2-5	few
CASSILAWGPSQQFF	TGTGCCAGCAGCATTTTAGCGTGGGGACCGAGCCAGCAGTTCTTC	.	TRBV7-2	TRBJ2-1	many
CAISELQGRYGYTF	TGTGCCATCAGTGAGCTACAGGGTCGATATGGCTACACCTTC	.	TRBV10-3	TRBJ1-2	.
CASSLEGLTGSIAKNIQYF	TGTGCCAGCAGCTTAGAGGGTTTGACAGGGAGTATAGCCAAAAACATTCAGTACTTC	TRBD1	TRBV7-3	TRBJ2-4	few
CASSPPGLAGRGGQFF	TGTGCCAGCAGTCCCCCGGGACTAGCGGGACGAGGTGGGCAGTTCTTC	TRBD2	TRBV27	TRBJ2-1	.
CAWRPSWGGSYNEQFF	TGTGCCTGGAGGCCGTCTTGGGGGGGTAGCTACAATGAGCAGTTCTTC	TRBD2	TRBV30	TRBJ2-1	few
CAISERDNEQFF	TGTGCCATCAGTGAACGGGACAATGAGCAGTTCTTC	.	TRBV10-3	TRBJ2-1	few
CASSRVQGNQPQHF	TGTGCCAGCAGCCGGGTCCAGGGGAATCAGCCCCAGCATTTT	.	TRBV6-1	TRBJ1-5	.
CASSGRTGGTDTQYF	TGCGCCAGCAGCGGAAGGACAGGGGGCACAGATACGCAGTATTTT	TRBD1	TRBV5-1	TRBJ2-3	.
CASSLSGLAGVGDTQYF	TGTGCCAGCAGTCTATCGGGACTAGCGGGAGTGGGAGATACGCAGTATTTT	TRBD2	TRBV28	TRBJ2-3	.
CASSSSPRLQETQYF	TGTGCCAGCAGCTCCTCCCCCCGGCTTCAAGAGACCCAGTACTTC	.	TRBV11-2	TRBJ2-5	many
CSARDRVYGYTF	TGCAGTGCTCGGGACAGGGTCTATGGCTACACCTTC	TRBD1	TRBV20-1	TRBJ1-2	.
CASNTAGGRETQYF	TGCGCCAGCAATACGGCGGGAGGCAGGGAGACCCAGTACTTC	TRBD2	TRBV5-1	TRBJ2-5	many
CASSTMQGSGTEAFF	TGCGCCAGCAGCACGATGCAGGGATCGGGCACTGAAGCTTTCTTT	.	TRBV5-1	TRBJ1-1	.
CAISDRTENTEAFF	TGTGCCATCAGTGACCGGACGGAGAACACTGAAGCTTTCTTT	.	TRBV10-3	TRBJ1-1	once
CSVEASGSPYNEQFF	TGCAGCGTTGAAGCTAGCGGGAGCCCCTACAATGAGCAGTTCTTC	TRBD2	TRBV29-1	TRBJ2-1	.
CASSLGLAGAGELFF	TGCGCCAGCAGCTTGGGACTAGCGGGAGCCGGGGAGCTGTTTTTT	TRBD2	TRBV5-1	TRBJ2-2	many
CASSVAGESYNEQFF	TGTGCCAGCAGCGTAGCGGGGGAGTCCTACAATGAGCAGTTCTTC	.	TRBV9	TRBJ2-1	.
CASSKRPRGQQGYNEQFF	TGTGCCAGTAGTAAACGCCCCAGGGGGCAACAGGGCTACAATGAGCAGTTCTTC	TRBD1	TRBV19	TRBJ2-1	.
CASSFGIVQGLDEQYF	TGCGCCAGCAGCTTTGGAATAGTTCAGGGTCTCGACGAGCAGTACTTC	.	TRBV5-1	TRBJ2-7	few
CASSLTPPPNNEQFF	TGTGCCAGCAGCTTGACTCCTCCACCAAACAATGAGCAGTTCTTC	.	TRBV6-6	TRBJ2-1	few
CSAHPRGGSGAFF	TGCAGTGCCCACCCGAGAGGCGGGTCCGGGGCTTTCTTT	.	TRBV20-1	TRBJ1-1	few
CASSLDGQGGTYEQYF	TGTGCCAGCAGCCTTGACGGACAGGGGGGGACCTACGAGCAGTACTTC	TRBD1	TRBV6-5	TRBJ2-7	many
CASSRQGGEQYF	TGTGCCAGCAGCCGTCAGGGTGGGGAGCAGTACTTC	.	TRBV6-5	TRBJ2-7	many
CSARLDRRGTDTQYF	TGCAGTGCTAGGTTGGACAGGAGGGGCACGGATACGCAGTATTTT	.	TRBV20-1	TRBJ2-3	few
CASSTGHATNEKLFF	TGCGCCAGCAGCACTGGACATGCAACTAATGAAAAACTGTTTTTT	.	TRBV5-1	TRBJ1-4	few
CSVGGTGAGYGYTF	TGCAGCGTGGGGGGGACAGGGGCAGGGTATGGCTACACCTTC	TRBD1	TRBV29-1	TRBJ1-2	.
CAWGLAGGGTDTQYF	TGTGCCTGGGGTCTAGCGGGAGGCGGCACAGATACGCAGTATTTT	TRBD2	TRBV30	TRBJ2-3	many
CASSLGTGSHGYTF	TGTGCCAGCAGCCTCGGGACAGGGAGTCATGGCTACACCTTC	TRBD1	TRBV7-2	TRBJ1-2	few
CASSLVGRNRDKTDTQYF	TGCGCCAGCAGCTTGGTAGGTCGAAACAGGGATAAAACAGATACGCAGTATTTT	.	TRBV5-1	TRBJ2-3	.
CSQTSGYTDTQYF	TGCAGTCAGACTAGCGGTTATACAGATACGCAGTATTTT	TRBD2	TRBV20-1	TRBJ2-3	many
CASSPDRVEQYF	TGTGCCAGCAGTCCAGACAGGGTTGAGCAGTACTTC	TRBD1	TRBV12-3/TRBV12-4	TRBJ2-7	many
CAWSLDTIYF	TGTGCCTGGAGTTTGGACACCATATATTTT	.	TRBV30	TRBJ1-3	.
CASRSPGQTNYGYTF	TGTGCCAGCAGGTCTCCGGGACAGACTAACTATGGCTACACCTTC	TRBD1	TRBV6-5	TRBJ1-2	few